The 24 T cell receptor beta chains below all came from one sample that was sequenced in a study of CXCR3-negative and CXCR3-positive naive CD8 T cells. Each TRB cDNA library was prepared by 5' RACE (with UMI labels). From the 5' RACE reads, TCRdb lists one entry per CDR3 protein and no DNA. This sample lists over 55,000 distinct CDR3 sequences; its ten largest clones have 23%. Sequences were obtained from memory CD8+ T cells from blood. The receptor source for this set is a human donor in good health. Some clones in this sample may be carry-over from other donors' samples.

The rearrangement joins TRBV11-2 to TRBJ2-2. Germline loops: CDR1 SGHAT, CDR2 FQNNGV. CDR3 length equals 13 residues. The CDR3 sequence is CASSLGLTGELFF.

The CDR3 here is CASTQGQGYADTQYF. The chain recombines TRBV3-1 with TRBJ2-3; TCRdb indicates TRBD1, and absent DNA this call remains unverified. The germline V gene has CDR1 LGHDT and CDR2 YNNKEL (reference sequence). CDR3 size: 15 residues.

This sequence joins TRBV4-3 and TRBJ2-7; TCRdb returns TRBD2, unconfirmable since there is no DNA. Looked up from germline, CDR1 is LGHNA and CDR2 is YSLEER. The CDR3 has 15 amino acids. This CDR3 is CASSQEATSGYEQYF.

The chain couples TRBV29-1 to TRBJ2-7. This CDR3 is built from 11 residues. CDR1 and CDR2 from the germline V gene are SQVTM and ANQGSEA. This CDR3 reads CSVGTVYEQYF.

This chain links TRBV29-1 with TRBJ2-7; TCRdb names TRBD2, which stays unverified in the absence of DNA. In germline, CDR1 is SQVTM, CDR2 ANQGSEA. The CDR3 totals 13 residues. CDR3 sequence: CSVVKGGSWEQYF.

The chain recombines TRBV11-2 with TRBJ2-1; with no DNA, the TCRdb D assignment of TRBD1 cannot be verified. CDR1 is SGHAT and CDR2 is FQNNGV in the germline V gene. The CDR3 length is 12 residues. This CDR3 is CASGRTREREFF.

V and J are TRBV28 and TRBJ1-1; TCRdb indicates TRBD1, and absent DNA this call remains unverified. The CDR3 has 15 amino acids. Germline loops: CDR1 MDHEN, CDR2 SYDVKM. The CDR3 spells CASSGGDSMNTEAFF.

The chain recombines TRBV29-1 with TRBJ2-3; absent DNA, TCRdb's TRBD1 call cannot be checked. The CDR3 runs to 21 residues. Germline lookup yields CDR1 SQVTM and CDR2 ANQGSEA. CDR3 residues: CSVEQETNRDRGRNPLDTQYF.

The V call is TRBV29-1, the J call TRBJ2-7. The CDR3 extends over 12 amino acids. Germline V gene data show CDR1 as SQVTM and CDR2 as ANQGSEA. CDR3 loop: CSVAAGDYEQYF.

The chain combines TRBV29-1 with TRBJ2-7; TCRdb proposes TRBD2, but this gene call is untestable without DNA. The CDR3 is 14 residues long. In germline, CDR1 is SQVTM, CDR2 ANQGSEA. The CDR3 is CSVEGDFPPYEQYF.

J is TRBJ2-7 and V is TRBV18; TCRdb's D call of TRBD1 is untestable without DNA. Looked up from germline, CDR1 is KGHSH and CDR2 is LQKENI. The CDR3 runs to 17 residues. The CDR3 loop reads CASSPFGGEGPTYEQYF.

The rearrangement uses TRBV2 and TRBJ1-1; checking the TCRdb D call of TRBD1 is not possible without DNA. CDR3 length: 13 residues. Per germline, CDR1 SNHLY and CDR2 FYNNEI. The CDR3 protein is CASSRGMNTEAFF.

The chain carries TRBV6-2 or TRBV6-3 and TRBJ2-7; TCRdb names TRBD1, which stays unverified in the absence of DNA. This CDR3 spans 14 amino acids. Germline V gene lookup returns CDR1 MNHEY and CDR2 SVGEGT. The CDR3 is CASSYGTDHYEQYF.

The chain is built from TRBV7-9 and TRBJ2-1; TCRdb lists TRBD1, though no DNA is available to test this call. Germline CDR1 is SEHNR and CDR2 is FQNEAQ (reference sequence). This CDR3 contains 15 residues. This chain's CDR3 is CASSSRDSPLDEQFF.

The chain links TRBV20-1 to TRBJ1-2. Per germline, CDR1 DFQATT and CDR2 SNEGSKA (reference sequence). This CDR3 spans 13 amino acids. CDR3 sequence reads: CSARDWTSYGYTF.

The chain joins TRBV7-9 to TRBJ2-1. The CDR3 covers 11 residues. Germline-derived CDR1 and CDR2 are SEHNR and FQNEAQ (reference sequence). The CDR3 reads CASSFHNEQFF.

The V call is TRBV6-1, the J call TRBJ2-2; TCRdb picks TRBD1, but there is no DNA to check that call. The germline V gene encodes CDR1 MNHNS and CDR2 SASEGT. This CDR3 is 14 amino acids long. CDR3 region: CASSEAAGPGELFF.

This clonotype is classed as medium-sized (0.01 to 0.1%) by frequency. The J gene is TRBJ2-5, the V gene TRBV20-1; TCRdb's D gene call, TRBD1, goes unchecked for lack of DNA. Germline CDR1 DFQATT, CDR2 SNEGSKA (reference sequence). The CDR3 sequence is 14 residues long. The CDR3 here is CSSGTGGDLGTQYF.

J is TRBJ1-2 and V is TRBV29-1. The germline V gene has CDR1 SQVTM and CDR2 ANQGSEA. CDR3 length: 14 amino acids. CDR3 amino acids: CSVDRQGGHYGYTF.

V is TRBV7-3 and J is TRBJ2-1; the D gene TCRdb calls, TRBD1, cannot be checked with no DNA. This CDR3 has 14 residues. Germline V gene sequence: CDR1 SGHTA, CDR2 FQGTGA. The CDR3 sequence is CASSLTGTADEQFF.

V usage is TRBV12-3 or TRBV12-4 and J usage is TRBJ1-1; lacking DNA, the TRBD1 call made by TCRdb goes unchecked. This CDR3 is built from 13 residues. The CDR3 region is CASSSLGGTKAFF.

This clonotype registers medium-sized by frequency. The CDR3 loop reads CSARGLAGRSSYEQYF. The chain joins TRBV20-1 to TRBJ2-7; the D call of TRBD2 rests on TCRdb alone, since no DNA is present to check it. CDR1 is DFQATT, CDR2 SNEGSKA, per germline (reference sequence). This CDR3 has 16 amino acids.

V is TRBV20-1 and J is TRBJ1-5. This CDR3 comprises 12 residues. Germline values: CDR1 DFQATT, CDR2 SNEGSKA (reference sequence). The chain's CDR3 is CSATRGSQPQHF.

The chain uses TRBV5-4 and TRBJ1-1; the D call of TRBD1 rests on TCRdb alone, since no DNA is present to check it. This CDR3 is built from 14 residues. Germline assignment: CDR1 SGHNT and CDR2 YYREEE (reference sequence). CDR3 amino acids: CASSRDGTNTEAFF.